This T cell receptor beta chain was identified in a study of shared clonotypes between healthy human individuals. Germline loops: CDR1 MNHEY, CDR2 SMNVEV (reference sequence). This CDR3 comprises 16 residues. The germline V and J ends were trimmed by 2 bases and 4 bases, with 17 bases remaining between them. Researchers ran the assay at a deep level. TCRdb's table, derived via immunoSEQ multiplex PCR, lists solely in-frame clones and lacks some. The sample contains 110,000 or so clones, under 70% of which appear only once. Sequencing was done on a sample of memory CD8+ T cells sorted from blood. The subset: CD45RO+ cells pooled with CCR7-negative TemRA cells. The receptor's source is a woman between 25 and 40 years old in good health. The chain is built from TRBV27 and TRBJ2-5; no definite D call. CDR3 coding DNA: TGTGCCAGCAGTTTAGGTCCGTCGTGGGCTGTAGAGACCCAGTACTTC. This sequence encodes CASSLGPSWAVETQYF.